This T cell receptor beta chain appears in the sequencing data of a study of blood T cell repertoires in COVID-19. Background on the study: Acute and convalescent COVID-19 specimens originated in the United States, Italy and Spain. Sources were T cells, B-cell-depleted T cells, or PBMCs; the material itself was cDNA or gDNA.

As originally analysed: Amplified reference gene primers provided the basis for estimating nucleated cell counts. The table came from immunoSEQ multiplex PCR; TCRdb's copy has only in-frame clones and leaves some out. That table supplies the V and J calls and clone size; D and trimming were determined from the DNA. Among about 190,000 clones, approximately 80% were seen once, and the ten largest hold around 12%. The sequence was obtained from a woman between 50 and 59 years old with acute or convalescent COVID-19. Input material: peripheral blood.

The CDR3 DNA reads TGTGCCAGCAGTTCGGCGCGGGAGTCCAGATCGGAGACCCAGTACTTC. This codes for CASSSARESRSETQYF. V is TRBV6-6 and J is TRBJ2-5; TRBD2 matches 7 bases. V shed 4 bases and J 5 bases; nucleotides not matched to a gene: 13. Germline values: CDR1 MNHNY, CDR2 SVGAGI (reference sequence). The CDR3 contains 16 residues.